This entry describes one TCR beta chain. This entry is derived from a study of blood T cell repertoires in COVID-19. Looking at the study overall: Sample material is recorded as cDNA or gDNA derived from T cells, B-cell-depleted T cells, or PBMCs.

The length of the CDR3 is 16 residues. After removal of 3 bases from V and 9 bases from J, the junction contained 6 bases not matched to a gene. Study processing details: Cell counts per sample came from amplifying reference gene primers. TCRdb's copy holds only in-frame clones and misses some; the assay was immunoSEQ multiplex PCR. V, J and clone size are those of that table, while D and trimming were read from the DNA. The profile shows about 280,000 clones, around 88% of them singletons. The chain links TRBV23-1 to TRBJ1-6; 12 nucleotides line up with TRBD1. TRBV23-1 qualifies as an ORF whose function is uncertain. The sequenced sample consisted of peripheral blood. The receptor comes from a woman under 40 who had recovered from COVID-19. CDR3 nucleotide sequence: TGCGCCAGCAGTCACCGGGACAGGGGGCTCTGTTCACCCCTCCACTTT. Protein sequence: CASSHRDRGLCSPLHF.